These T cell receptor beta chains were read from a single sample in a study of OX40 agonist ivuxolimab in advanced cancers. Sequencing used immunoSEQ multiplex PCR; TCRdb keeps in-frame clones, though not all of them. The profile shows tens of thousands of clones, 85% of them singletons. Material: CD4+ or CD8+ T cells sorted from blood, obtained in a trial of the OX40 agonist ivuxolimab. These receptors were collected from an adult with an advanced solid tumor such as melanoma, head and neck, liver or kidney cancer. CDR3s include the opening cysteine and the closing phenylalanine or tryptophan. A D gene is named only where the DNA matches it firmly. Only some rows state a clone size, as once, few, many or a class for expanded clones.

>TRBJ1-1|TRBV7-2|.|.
TGTGCCAGCAGCCCCGGACACTCGAACACTGAAGCTTTCTTT
CASSPGHSNTEAFF
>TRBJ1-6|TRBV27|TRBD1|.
TGTGCCAGCAAAGGACAGGCTTACAATTCACCCCTCCACTTT
CASKGQAYNSPLHF
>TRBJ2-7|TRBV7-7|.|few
TGTGCCAGCACCCCTTCCTGGACGGAGCCCTCCTACGAGCAGTACTTC
CASTPSWTEPSYEQYF
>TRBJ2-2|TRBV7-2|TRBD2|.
TGTGCCAGCAGCCAACGACTAGCGGGAGTTCCCGCCACCGGGGAGCTGTTTTTT
CASSQRLAGVPATGELFF
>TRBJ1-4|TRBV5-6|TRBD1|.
TGTGCCAGCAGCCCCGGACAGGGCTCTACTAATGAAAAACTGTTTTTT
CASSPGQGSTNEKLFF
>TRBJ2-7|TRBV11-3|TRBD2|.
TGTGCCAGCAGCTTAGATACTAGCGGGAGAGGTCAGCAGTACTTC
CASSLDTSGRGQQYF
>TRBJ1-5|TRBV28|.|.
TGTGCCAGCAGCCTAAGACCGGGGAGGTATAGCAATCAGCCCCAGCATTTT
CASSLRPGRYSNQPQHF
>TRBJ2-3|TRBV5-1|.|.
TGCGCCAGCAGCTTGATTCAGGGGAGTGCAGATACGCAGTATTTT
CASSLIQGSADTQYF
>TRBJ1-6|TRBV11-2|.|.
TGTGCCAGCAGCTTAGATGGCAACTCCTATAATTCACCCCTCCACTTT
CASSLDGNSYNSPLHF
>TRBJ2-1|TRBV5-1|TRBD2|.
TGCGCCAGCAGCTTGGGGCGGTTAATAGCGGGGGTCAGCTCCTACAATGAGCAGTTCTTC
CASSLGRLIAGVSSYNEQFF
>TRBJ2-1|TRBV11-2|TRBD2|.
TGTGCCAGCAGCTTAGATCGGGGACTAGCGGTCTACAATGAGCAGTTCTTC
CASSLDRGLAVYNEQFF
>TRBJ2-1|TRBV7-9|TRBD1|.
TGTGCCAGCAGCGACAGGGCCCGCTTCAATGAGCAGTTCTTC
CASSDRARFNEQFF
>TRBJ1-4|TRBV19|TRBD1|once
TGTGCCAGTAGTATCCACAGGGGACTCAATGAAAAACTGTTTTTT
CASSIHRGLNEKLFF
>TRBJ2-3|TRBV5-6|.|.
TGTGCCAGCAGCTTGTACAGCCAAAGCACAGATACGCAGTATTTT
CASSLYSQSTDTQYF
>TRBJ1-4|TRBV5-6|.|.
TGTGCCAGCACTGGGCAGATCAACTATGATGAAAAACTGTTTTTT
CASTGQINYDEKLFF
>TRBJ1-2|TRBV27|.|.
TGTGCCAGCAGTTTATTTTATAGCGATACTTCCGGGCATGGCTACACCTTC
CASSLFYSDTSGHGYTF
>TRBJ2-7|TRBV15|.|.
TGTGCCACCAGCAAAGAACCGGGACCGATCACCTACGAGCAGTACTTC
CATSKEPGPITYEQYF
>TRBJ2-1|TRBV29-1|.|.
TGCAGCGTTGAGGGGCAGCGGAACCGCAATGAGCAGTTCTTC
CSVEGQRNRNEQFF
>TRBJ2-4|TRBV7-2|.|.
TGTGCCAGCAGGTTGGGAGGCGGCGACGTAATTCAGTACTTC
CASRLGGGDVIQYF
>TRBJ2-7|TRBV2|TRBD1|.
TGTGCCACCAAGGGGCAGGGGGCGAGCTACGAGCAGTACTTC
CATKGQGASYEQYF
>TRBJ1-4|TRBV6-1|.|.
TGTGCCAGCATGCGGGGAGGGAGCGAAAAACTGTTTTTT
CASMRGGSEKLFF
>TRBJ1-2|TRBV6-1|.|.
TGTGCCAGCAGTGAGGGATCAGGGGAAGCCTATGGCTACACCTTC
CASSEGSGEAYGYTF
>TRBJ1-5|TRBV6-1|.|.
TGTGCCAGCAGTGAATGGGGTTCGGACAATCAGCCCCAGCATTTT
CASSEWGSDNQPQHF